These 21 T cell receptor beta chains were sequenced from one sample in a study of blood T cell repertoires in COVID-19. This table comes from immunoSEQ multiplex PCR, and its TCRdb copy is limited to in-frame clones, with some not included. The sample lists 90,000 to 130,000 clones, roughly 84% seen once, with approximately 1.5% in the top ten. The specimen sequenced was peripheral blood. All receptors come from a man aged 35-49 years with acute or convalescent COVID-19.

The chain carries TRBV19 and TRBJ2-7, with TRBD1 matching 7 bases. With V trimmed by 5 bases and J by 4 bases, 5 bases remained unmatched. The germline gives CDR1 LNHDA, CDR2 SQIVND (reference sequence). This CDR3 has 13 residues. The CDR3 region has the DNA TGTGCCAGTAGTCGGGGCAGGGGGTACGAGCAGTACTTC. Amino acids: CASSRGRGYEQYF.

This clone came up a few times. CDR3 sequence reads: CAGDRGKFSYTF. The CDR3 coding sequence is TGTGCCGGGGACAGGGGAAAATTTAGCTACACCTTC. The genes are TRBV30 and TRBJ1-2; TRBD1 agrees at 10 bases. Trimming at V came to 8 bases and at J to 9 bases, leaving 9 bases not matched to a gene. The V gene's germline CDR1 is GTSNPN and CDR2 SVGIG (reference sequence). This CDR3 has 12 amino acids.

The V call is TRBV27, the J call TRBJ1-5; perhaps TRBD1 as D (6 bases). The CDR3 runs to 12 residues. CDR1 and CDR2 (germline): MNHEY, SMNVEV (reference sequence). Trimming took off 5 bases at V and 9 bases at J, with 11 bases between the two ends. The CDR3 region has the DNA TGTGCCAGCAGTGGCCTACAGGGGCCCCAGCATTTT. Translating it yields CASSGLQGPQHF.

The chain carries TRBV4-3 and TRBJ1-1; 7 bases are a match to TRBD1. CDR1 is LGHNA, CDR2 YSLEER, per germline. This CDR3 is 15 amino acids long. The V segment lost 3 bases and the J segment 5 bases; nucleotides outside the gene matches: 9. In nucleotides, the CDR3 is TGCGCCAGCAGCCATGAATGGACAGGCGGAACTGAAGCTTTCTTT. Translation: CASSHEWTGGTEAFF.

The chain carries TRBV3-1 (or the pseudogene TRBV3-2) and TRBJ2-7; 8 bases align to TRBD1. V trimming: 11 bases; J trimming: 2 bases; junction bases outside the gene matches: 8. The germline V gene has CDR1 LGHDT and CDR2 YNNKEL (reference sequence). CDR3 length equals 13 residues. The CDR3 sequence is CASRGTGTYEQYF. The CDR3 coding sequence is TGTGCCTCCAGGGGGACAGGAACCTACGAGCAGTACTTC.

This chain joins TRBV28 and TRBJ1-5, with 8 bases matching TRBD1. The ends lost 2 bases at V and 3 bases at J; junction bases unmatched: 3. Per germline, CDR1 MDHEN and CDR2 SYDVKM. The CDR3 loop spans 15 amino acids. The DNA of the CDR3 is TGTGCCAGCAGTTTACGGACAGGGATCAATCAGCCCCAGCATTTT. As protein: CASSLRTGINQPQHF.

CDR3 in DNA: TGTGCCAGCAGCCTTGGGGCAGAACTGTACCAAGAGACCCAGTACTTC. It codes for CASSLGAELYQETQYF. This chain joins TRBV5-4 and TRBJ2-5, with a possible D match to TRBD1 (5 bases). The CDR3 has 16 residues. The germline gives CDR1 SGHNT, CDR2 YYREEE (reference sequence). V was shortened by 4 bases and J by 0 bases, with 16 bases between the two germline ends. The whole variable domain, remainder taken from reference TRBV5-4 and TRBJ2-5, is ETGVTQSPTHLIKTRGQQVTLRCSSQSGHNTVSWYQQALGQGPQFIFQYYREEENGRGNFPPRFSGLQFPNYSSELNVNALELDDSALYLCASSLGAELYQETQYFGPGTRLLVL.

This rearrangement joins TRBV9 to TRBJ2-5, with 9 bases fitting TRBD1. This CDR3 has 16 amino acids. Germline loops: CDR1 SGDLS, CDR2 YYNGEE. V lost 4 bases and J lost 1; bases outside the gene matches: 8. Here the CDR3 DNA reads TGTGCCAGCAGCCCATCACAGGGGGCGCCCCAAGAGACCCAGTACTTC. Its translation is CASSPSQGAPQETQYF.

The chain couples TRBV6-5 to TRBJ2-1; 10 nucleotides align to TRBD2. The CDR3 consists of 15 residues. After removal of 2 bases from V and 5 bases from J, the junction contained 3 bases not matched to a gene. CDR1 MNHEY and CDR2 SVGAGI come from the germline V gene. The CDR3 sequence is CASSYERGGHNEQFF. The CDR3 DNA is TGTGCCAGCAGTTACGAGCGGGGGGGTCACAATGAGCAGTTCTTC.

This clone has a single count. This rearrangement joins TRBV5-4 to TRBJ2-1; D perhaps matches TRBD2 (5 bases). V was cut by 5 bases and J by 7 bases, with 13 bases left in between. Per the germline V gene, CDR1 is SGHNT and CDR2 is YYREEE (reference sequence). CDR3 length: 13 residues. The CDR3 reads CASRDGIYNEQFF. CDR3 DNA sequence: TGTGCCAGCAGGGACGGGATTTATAATGAGCAGTTCTTC.

This chain connects TRBV3-1 (or the pseudogene TRBV3-2) to TRBJ2-2; D unresolved. The CDR3 has 14 amino acids. Looked up from germline, CDR1 is LGHDT and CDR2 is YNNKEL (reference sequence). Trimming pared 0 bases from V and 4 bases from J, leaving 6 bases between. As DNA, the CDR3 is TGTGCCAGCAGCCAAGATTACAGCACCGGGGAGCTGTTTTTT. It is translated as CASSQDYSTGELFF.

The chain joins TRBV7-2 to TRBJ2-7; 8 nucleotides match TRBD2. Trimming at V came to 0 bases and at J to 3 bases, leaving 13 bases not matched to a gene. Germline loops: CDR1 SGHTA, CDR2 FQGNSA. This CDR3 spans 18 amino acids. This CDR3 is CASSLAGSGIPLDYEQYF. As DNA, the CDR3 is TGTGCCAGCAGCTTAGCTGGTAGCGGGATTCCCCTTGACTACGAGCAGTACTTC.

The chain employs TRBV24-1 and TRBJ1-5; possibly TRBD1 for D (6 bases). Germline V gene sequence: CDR1 KGHDR, CDR2 SFDVKD. The CDR3 runs 16 residues. V lost 4 bases and J 4 bases, leaving 16 bases between the germline ends. CDR3 sequence reads: CATSEFTQGNNQPQHF. The CDR3 nucleotides are TGTGCCACCAGTGAATTCACACAGGGAAATAATCAGCCCCAGCATTTT.

The chain is built from TRBV6-6 and TRBJ2-7; 7 bases agree with TRBD2. The CDR3 is 15 amino acids. V trimming: 2 bases; J trimming: 3 bases; junction bases outside the gene matches: 7. CDR1 and CDR2 from the germline V gene are MNHNY and SVGAGI (reference sequence). The CDR3 DNA follows: TGTGCCAGCAGTTACGCCAGCGGGACCCGCTACGAGCAGTACTTC. Translated, it gives CASSYASGTRYEQYF.

This clone was seen a handful of times. This rearrangement joins TRBV28 to TRBJ1-2; D is ambiguous. The CDR3 is made up of 13 amino acids. The V gene lost 7 bases and the J gene lost 1 base, with 10 bases spanning the gap. Per the germline V gene, CDR1 is MDHEN and CDR2 is SYDVKM. The CDR3 DNA reads as TGTGCCAGCAAGATCGGGATTAACTATGGCTACACCTTC. Encoded protein: CASKIGINYGYTF.

The chain couples TRBV30 to TRBJ2-5; 8 bases agree with TRBD2. CDR3 size: 15 residues. J was trimmed by 4 bases and V by 1 base; bases with no gene match: 8. The V gene's germline CDR1 is GTSNPN and CDR2 SVGIG (reference sequence). CDR3 in amino acids: CAWSAGREERETQYF. CDR3 DNA: TGTGCCTGGAGTGCAGGGCGGGAGGAGAGAGAGACCCAGTACTTC.

The chain couples TRBV9 to TRBJ2-5; possible D gene TRBD1, 5 bases. The ends were cut back, 7 bases at V and 2 bases at J, with 9 bases in the middle. CDR3 size: 12 residues. CDR1 and CDR2 from the germline V gene are SGDLS and YYNGEE. The CDR3, as DNA: TGTGCCAGCTCCAAGGGGCAAGAGACCCAGTACTTC. Protein sequence: CASSKGQETQYF.

The chain employs TRBV7-9 and TRBJ2-1; D is possibly TRBD2 (5 bases). V lost 6 bases and J 0 bases, leaving 12 bases between the germline ends. CDR1 SEHNR and CDR2 FQNEAQ come from the germline V gene (reference sequence). This CDR3 is built from 15 residues. CDR3 sequence (DNA): TGTGCCAGCAGATCCGGACTCCGCTCCTACAATGAGCAGTTCTTC. Amino acid sequence: CASRSGLRSYNEQFF.

This clone turned up a few times. V gene TRBV21-1 combines with J gene TRBJ2-1; the table gives TRBD1 as D, unverified against the DNA. TRBV21-1 is designated a pseudogene. The CDR3 totals 11 residues. In DNA form, the CDR3 reads TGTGCCAGAAAGGGGCAGGGTGAGCAGTTCTTC. Amino acid sequence: CARKGQGEQFF.

V and J are TRBV28 and TRBJ1-6; 9 bases fit TRBD1. J gave up 7 bases and V 7 bases, and 8 bases lay outside the gene matches. Germline CDR1 MDHEN, CDR2 SYDVKM. CDR3 length: 15 residues. The CDR3 protein is CASIPRGQGNSPLHF. CDR3 DNA: TGTGCCAGCATCCCACGGGGACAGGGAAATTCACCCCTCCACTTT.

The chain uses TRBV19 and TRBJ1-4, with 10 bases matching TRBD1. CDR1 is LNHDA and CDR2 is SQIVND in the germline V gene (reference sequence). The CDR3 has 14 amino acids. V lost 4 bases to trimming and J lost 6 bases; unmatched junction nucleotides: 2. CDR3 sequence reads: CASSTDRGHEKLFF. CDR3 nucleotide sequence: TGTGCCAGTAGTACCGACAGGGGGCATGAAAAACTGTTTTTT.